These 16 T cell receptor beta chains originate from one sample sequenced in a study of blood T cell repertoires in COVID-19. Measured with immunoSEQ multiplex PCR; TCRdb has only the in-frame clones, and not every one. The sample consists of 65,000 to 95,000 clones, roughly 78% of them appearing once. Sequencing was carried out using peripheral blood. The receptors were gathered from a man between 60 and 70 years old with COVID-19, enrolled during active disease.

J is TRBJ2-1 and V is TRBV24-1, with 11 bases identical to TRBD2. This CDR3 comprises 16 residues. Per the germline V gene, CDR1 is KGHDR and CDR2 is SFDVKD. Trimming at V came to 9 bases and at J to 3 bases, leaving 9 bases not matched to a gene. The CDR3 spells CATLNRSGRDYNEQFF. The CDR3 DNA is TGTGCCACCCTTAATCGTAGCGGGAGGGACTACAATGAGCAGTTCTTC.

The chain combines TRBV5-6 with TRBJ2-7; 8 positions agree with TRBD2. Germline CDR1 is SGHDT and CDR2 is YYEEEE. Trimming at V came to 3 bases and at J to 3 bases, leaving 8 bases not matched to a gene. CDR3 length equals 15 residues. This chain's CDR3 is CASSWGSGGDYEQYF. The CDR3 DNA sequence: TGTGCCAGCAGCTGGGGGAGCGGGGGAGACTACGAGCAGTACTTC.

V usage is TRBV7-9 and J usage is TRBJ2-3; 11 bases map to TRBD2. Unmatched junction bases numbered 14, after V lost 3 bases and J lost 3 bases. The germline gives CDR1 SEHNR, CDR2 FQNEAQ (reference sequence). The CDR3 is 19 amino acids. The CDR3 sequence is CASSFNPLAGASGTDTQYF. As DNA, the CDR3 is TGTGCCAGCAGCTTTAATCCACTAGCGGGAGCATCGGGGACAGATACGCAGTATTTT.

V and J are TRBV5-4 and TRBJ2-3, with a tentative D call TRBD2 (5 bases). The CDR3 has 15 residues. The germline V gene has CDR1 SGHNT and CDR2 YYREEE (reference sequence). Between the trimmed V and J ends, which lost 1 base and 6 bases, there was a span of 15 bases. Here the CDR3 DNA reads TGTGCCAGCAGCTTGCCGAGGGCACGGACCGATACGCAGTATTTT. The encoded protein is CASSLPRARTDTQYF.

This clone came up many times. CDR3 nucleotides: TGTGCCAGCAGCTCGAACCGGGACAGGGGAGAGGATGGCTACACCTTC. Translation gives CASSSNRDRGEDGYTF. The chain links TRBV9 to TRBJ1-2; 10 bases agree with TRBD1. This CDR3 has 16 residues. CDR1 and CDR2 (germline): SGDLS, YYNGEE. V dropped 4 bases and J dropped 6; count of bases not matched to a gene: 12.

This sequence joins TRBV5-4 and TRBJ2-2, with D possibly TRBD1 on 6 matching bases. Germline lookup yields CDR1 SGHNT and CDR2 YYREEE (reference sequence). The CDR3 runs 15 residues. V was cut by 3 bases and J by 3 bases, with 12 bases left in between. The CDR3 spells CASSSFYRDTGELFF. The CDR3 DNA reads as TGTGCCAGCAGCTCATTCTACAGGGACACCGGGGAGCTGTTTTTT.

This CDR3 reads CASSLNPGNTEAFF. The CDR3 bases are TGTGCCAGCAGCTTAAATCCAGGGAACACTGAAGCTTTCTTT. The J gene is TRBJ1-1, the V gene TRBV7-3; no definite D call. The V end lost 1 base, the J end lost 1 base, and 7 bases lay between the germline ends. The CDR3 is 14 amino acids. The germline CDR1 and CDR2 sequences are SGHTA and FQGTGA.

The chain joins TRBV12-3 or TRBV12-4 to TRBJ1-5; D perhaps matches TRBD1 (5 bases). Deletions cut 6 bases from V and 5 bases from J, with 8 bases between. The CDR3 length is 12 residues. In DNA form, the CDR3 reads TGTGCCAGCAGATCCAGGGATCAGCCCCAGCATTTT. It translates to CASRSRDQPQHF.

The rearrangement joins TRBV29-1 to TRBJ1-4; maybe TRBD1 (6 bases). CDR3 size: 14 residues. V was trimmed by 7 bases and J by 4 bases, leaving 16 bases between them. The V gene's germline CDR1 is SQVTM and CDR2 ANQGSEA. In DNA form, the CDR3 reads TGCAGCGCAAATGCAGGGGCGGGTAATGAAAAACTGTTTTTT. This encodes CSANAGAGNEKLFF.

The CDR3: CASSKDRGQWDTQYF. CDR3 nucleotides: TGTGCCAGCAGCAAAGACAGGGGTCAGTGGGATACGCAGTATTTT. The chain is built from TRBV11-1 and TRBJ2-3; TRBD1 agrees at 8 bases. The CDR3 has 15 residues. V gave up 5 bases and J gave up 6 bases; unmatched junction bases: 10. The germline gives CDR1 SGHAT, CDR2 FQDESV (reference sequence).

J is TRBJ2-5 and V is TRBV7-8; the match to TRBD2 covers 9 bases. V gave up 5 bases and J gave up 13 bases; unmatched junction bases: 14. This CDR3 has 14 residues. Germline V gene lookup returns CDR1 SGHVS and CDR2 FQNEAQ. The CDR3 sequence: CASSAIAGVLPRYF. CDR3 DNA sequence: TGTGCCAGCAGCGCGATAGCGGGGGTGCTCCCCCGGTACTTC.

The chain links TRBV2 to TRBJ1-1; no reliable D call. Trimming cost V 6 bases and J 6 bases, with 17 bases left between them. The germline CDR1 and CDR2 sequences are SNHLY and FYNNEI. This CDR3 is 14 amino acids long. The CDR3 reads CASRSENKRAEAFF. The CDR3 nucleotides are TGTGCCAGCAGGAGTGAAAATAAGCGGGCTGAAGCTTTCTTT.

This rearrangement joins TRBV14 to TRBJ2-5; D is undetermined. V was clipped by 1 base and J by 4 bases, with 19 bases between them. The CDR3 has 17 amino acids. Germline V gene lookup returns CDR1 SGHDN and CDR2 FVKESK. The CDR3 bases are TGTGCCAGCAGCCAAGTTCAAACTTTCGAGTACCTAGAGACCCAGTACTTC. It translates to CASSQVQTFEYLETQYF.

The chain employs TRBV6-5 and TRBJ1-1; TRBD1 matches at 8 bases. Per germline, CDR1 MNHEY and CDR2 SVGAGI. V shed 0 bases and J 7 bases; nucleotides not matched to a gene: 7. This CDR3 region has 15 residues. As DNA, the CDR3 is TGTGCCAGCAGTTACTCTAATCAGGGGGCTGTTGAAGCTTTCTTT. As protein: CASSYSNQGAVEAFF.

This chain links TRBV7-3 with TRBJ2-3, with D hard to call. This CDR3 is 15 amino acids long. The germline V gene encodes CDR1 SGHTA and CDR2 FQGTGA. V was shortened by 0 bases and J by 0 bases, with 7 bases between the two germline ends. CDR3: CASSLTFGSTDTQYF. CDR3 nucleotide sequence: TGTGCCAGCAGCTTAACGTTCGGGAGCACAGATACGCAGTATTTT.

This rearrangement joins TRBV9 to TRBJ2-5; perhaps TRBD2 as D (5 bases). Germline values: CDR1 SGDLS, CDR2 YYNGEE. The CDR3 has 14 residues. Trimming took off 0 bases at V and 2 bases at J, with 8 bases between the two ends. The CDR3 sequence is CASSVAGIQETQYF. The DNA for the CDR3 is TGTGCCAGCAGCGTAGCGGGGATACAAGAGACCCAGTACTTC.